This TCR beta chain was recorded in a study of T cell changes during pregnancy in multiple sclerosis. TCRdb keeps only in-frame clones here, not all; method: immunoSEQ multiplex PCR. Of about 43,000 clones listed, approximately 91% are singletons. The CDR3 extends over 14 amino acids. From germline, CDR1 is SQVTM and CDR2 ANQGSEA. V dropped 5 bases and J dropped 2; count of bases not matched to a gene: 6. Material: PBMCs (not recorded whether the cells were cultured). The sequence came from a female donor with multiple sclerosis, enrolled in a pregnancy study. The chain combines TRBV29-1 with TRBJ2-7; 10 bases agree with TRBD1. The CDR3 nucleotides read TGCAGCGTTCGCGGACAGGGGGGGGCCTACGAGCAGTACTTC. Residues: CSVRGQGGAYEQYF.